This T cell receptor (beta chain) was recovered during a study of shared clonotypes between healthy human individuals. Division of CD4+ cells produced a CD45RA+ naive subset and a CD45RA-negative memory subset. In germline, CDR1 is SGHTA, CDR2 FQGNSA. The CDR3 extends over 13 amino acids. V shed 5 bases and J shed 6 bases, with 8 bases lying between them. Generated by immunoSEQ multiplex PCR, the TCRdb table keeps only in-frame clones and is missing some. This sample carries more than 2 million clones, 95% of them seen once, and the ten largest clones take about 0.13%. The chain employs TRBV7-2 and TRBJ1-6; D is uncertain. Sequencing input: naive CD4+ T cells sorted from blood. Subset described: CD45RA+ positively selected. This receptor was identified in a man aged 18 to 30 in good health. The chain's CDR3 is CASSARGNSPLHF. The CDR3 DNA sequence: TGTGCCAGCAGCGCACGGGGTAATTCACCCCTCCACTTT.